This TCR beta chain is drawn from a study of immune heterogeneity within non-small cell lung tumors. Unmatched junction bases numbered 15, after V lost 6 bases and J lost 11 bases. Germline V lookup: CDR1 MNHEY, CDR2 SVGEGT. This CDR3 comprises 16 residues. This clonotype is labeled as medium-sized (0.01 to 0.1%). Samples each supplied 500 to 650 ng of bulk tumor genomic DNA as template. During surgery, several far-apart biopsies were obtained from every primary tumor. Enrolled patients presented with newly diagnosed, previously untreated non-small cell lung cancer and underwent curative surgery. It was a multiplex PCR that amplified TCR beta CDR3, with 32 V and 13 J primers. TCRdb passed the multiplex PCR reads through MiXCR, listing each CDR3 protein once. The sample yields 13,000 or so distinct CDR3 sequences, roughly 23% seen once.

The sequence was obtained from a man aged 50-59 years with non-small cell lung cancer. Sequencing was performed on lung tumor tissue. This chain uses TRBV6-2 or TRBV6-3 with TRBJ2-1, with 11 bases fitting TRBD1. CDR3 protein: CASRPNAGQGGDQQFF. DNA for the CDR3: TGTGCCAGCAGGCCCAATGCGGGACAGGGGGGAGATCAGCAGTTCTTC.